Described below is a single TCR beta chain sequence and its context. Its antigen is undetermined. The CDR3 covers 15 residues. Germline assignment: CDR1 SGHRS and CDR2 YFSETQ. Trimming removed 1 base at V and 0 bases at J, with 10 bases between. The source of the sample is a study of neoadjuvant nivolumab and ipilimumab in lung cancer. As for the study in general: The combination arm added day-1 ipilimumab 1 mg/kg to nivolumab 3 mg/kg on days 1, 15, 29. General study findings and limits: Pathologic regression was not significantly tied to TCR clonality. TCR richness and clonality were higher in tumors than adjacent uninvolved lung. Higher pretherapy blood TCR richness went with higher resected-tumor richness.

Sequencing was performed with immunoSEQ multiplex PCR; in TCRdb, only in-frame clones are kept and a portion is missing. The sample has 30,000 to 45,000 clones; 85% to 90% are singletons. The input for sequencing was peripheral blood, taken before neoadjuvant nivolumab, alone or with ipilimumab. The J gene is TRBJ1-1, the V gene TRBV5-1; unclear D gene. The TCR sequence derives from an adult with non-small cell lung cancer. The CDR3 DNA follows: TGCGCCAGCAGCTTGTCATTGCTGATGAACACTGAAGCTTTCTTT. Translated: CASSLSLLMNTEAFF.